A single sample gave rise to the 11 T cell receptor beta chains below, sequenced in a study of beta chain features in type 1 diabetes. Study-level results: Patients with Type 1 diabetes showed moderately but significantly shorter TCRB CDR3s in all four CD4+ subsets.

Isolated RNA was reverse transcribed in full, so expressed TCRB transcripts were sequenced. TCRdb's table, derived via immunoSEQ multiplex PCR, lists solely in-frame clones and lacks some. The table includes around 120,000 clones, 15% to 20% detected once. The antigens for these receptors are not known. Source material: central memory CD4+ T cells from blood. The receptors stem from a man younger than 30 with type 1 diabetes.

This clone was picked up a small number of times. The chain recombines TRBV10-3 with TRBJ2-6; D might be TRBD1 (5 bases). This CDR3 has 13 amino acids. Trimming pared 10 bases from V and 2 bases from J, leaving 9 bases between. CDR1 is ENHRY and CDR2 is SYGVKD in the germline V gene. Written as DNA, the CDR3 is TGTGCCAGTCACAGGCCTGGGGCCAACGTCCTGACTTTC. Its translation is CASHRPGANVLTF.

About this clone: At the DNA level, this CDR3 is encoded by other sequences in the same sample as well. Written as DNA, the CDR3 is TGTGCCAGCAGCTTAGGGAGCTACGAGCAGTACTTC. This gives the protein CASSLGSYEQYF. The V call is TRBV7-2, the J call TRBJ2-7; D call uncertain. V was trimmed by 1 base and J by 3 bases, leaving 4 bases between them. This CDR3 is built from 12 residues. Per germline, CDR1 SGHTA and CDR2 FQGNSA.

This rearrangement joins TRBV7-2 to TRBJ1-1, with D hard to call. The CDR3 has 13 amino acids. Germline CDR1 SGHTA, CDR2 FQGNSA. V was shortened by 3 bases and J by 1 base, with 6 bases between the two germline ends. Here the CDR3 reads CASSFEGNTEAFF. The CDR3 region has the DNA TGTGCCAGCAGCTTCGAGGGGAACACTGAAGCTTTCTTT.

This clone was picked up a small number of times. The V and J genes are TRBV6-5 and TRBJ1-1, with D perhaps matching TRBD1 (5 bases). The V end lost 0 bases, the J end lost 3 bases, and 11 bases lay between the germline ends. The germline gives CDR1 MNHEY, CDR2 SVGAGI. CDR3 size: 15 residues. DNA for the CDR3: TGTGCCAGCAGTTACTCGAGGGCGGGGGACACTGAAGCTTTCTTT. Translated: CASSYSRAGDTEAFF.

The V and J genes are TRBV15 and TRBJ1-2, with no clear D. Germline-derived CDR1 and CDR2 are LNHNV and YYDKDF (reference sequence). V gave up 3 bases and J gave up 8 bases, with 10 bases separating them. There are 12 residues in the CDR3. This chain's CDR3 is CATSRVMGGYTF. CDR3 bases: TGTGCCACCAGCAGGGTAATGGGCGGCTACACCTTC.

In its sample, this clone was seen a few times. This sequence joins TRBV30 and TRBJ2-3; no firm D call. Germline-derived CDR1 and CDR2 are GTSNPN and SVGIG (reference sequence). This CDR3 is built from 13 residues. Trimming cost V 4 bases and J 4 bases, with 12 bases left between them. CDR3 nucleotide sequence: TGTGCCTGGAATCCGGTGGGGTCAGATACGCAGTATTTT. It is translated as CAWNPVGSDTQYF.

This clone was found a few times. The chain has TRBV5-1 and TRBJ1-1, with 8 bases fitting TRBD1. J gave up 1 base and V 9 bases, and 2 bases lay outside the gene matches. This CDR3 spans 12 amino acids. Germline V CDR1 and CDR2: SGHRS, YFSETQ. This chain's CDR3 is CATGTGNTEAFF. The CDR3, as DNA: TGCGCCACCGGGACAGGGAACACTGAAGCTTTCTTT.

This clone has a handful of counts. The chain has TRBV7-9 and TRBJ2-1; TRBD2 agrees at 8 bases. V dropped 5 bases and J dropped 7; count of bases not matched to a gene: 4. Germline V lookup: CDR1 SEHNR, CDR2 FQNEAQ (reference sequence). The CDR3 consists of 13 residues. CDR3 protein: CASSPGRGNEQFF. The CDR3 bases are TGTGCCAGCAGCCCCGGGAGGGGGAATGAGCAGTTCTTC. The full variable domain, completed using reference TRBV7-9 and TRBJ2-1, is DTGVSQNPRHKITKRGQNVTFRCDPISEHNRLYWYRQTLGQGPEFLTYFQNEAQLEKSRLLSDRFSAERPKGSFSTLEIQRTEQGDSAMYLCASSPGRGNEQFFGPGTRLTVL.

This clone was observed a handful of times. The DNA of the CDR3 is TGCAGCGCCCGGACAGGAACCAATCAGCCCCAGCATTTT. Its translation: CSARTGTNQPQHF. The chain carries TRBV29-1 and TRBJ1-5, with 7 positions matching TRBD1. The CDR3 length is 13 residues. The V gene end was trimmed by 7 bases and the J gene end by 3 bases; junction bases not matched to a gene: 6. Per germline, CDR1 SQVTM and CDR2 ANQGSEA.

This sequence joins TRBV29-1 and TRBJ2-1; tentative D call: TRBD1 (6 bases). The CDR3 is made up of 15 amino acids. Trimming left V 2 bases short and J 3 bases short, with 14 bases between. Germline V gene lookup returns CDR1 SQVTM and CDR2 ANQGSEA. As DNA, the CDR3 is TGCAGCGTTGAACAGGGGTACCAGAACTACAATGAGCAGTTCTTC. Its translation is CSVEQGYQNYNEQFF.

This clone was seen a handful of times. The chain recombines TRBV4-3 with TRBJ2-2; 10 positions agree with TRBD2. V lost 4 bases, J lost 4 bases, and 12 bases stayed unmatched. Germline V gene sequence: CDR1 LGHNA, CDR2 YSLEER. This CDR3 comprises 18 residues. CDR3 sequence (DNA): TGCGCCAGCAGCCCCCGACCCAGCGGGGGGGCCGCCACCGGGGAGCTGTTTTTT. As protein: CASSPRPSGGAATGELFF.